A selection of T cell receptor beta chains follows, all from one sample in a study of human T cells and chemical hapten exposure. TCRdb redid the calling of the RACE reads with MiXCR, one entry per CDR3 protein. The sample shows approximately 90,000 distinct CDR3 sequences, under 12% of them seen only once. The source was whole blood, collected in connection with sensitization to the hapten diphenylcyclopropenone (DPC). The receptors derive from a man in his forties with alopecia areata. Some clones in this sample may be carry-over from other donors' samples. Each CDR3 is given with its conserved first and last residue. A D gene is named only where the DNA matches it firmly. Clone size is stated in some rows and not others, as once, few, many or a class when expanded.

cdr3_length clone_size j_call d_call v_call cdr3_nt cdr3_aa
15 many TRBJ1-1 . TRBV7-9 TGTGCCAGCAGCTTAGGCCTTAGTGGGATTACTGAAGCTTTCTTT CASSLGLSGITEAFF
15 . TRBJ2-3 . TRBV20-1 TGCAGTGCTAGAGTTGGCTGGGTGAGAGGAGATACGCAGTATTTT CSARVGWVRGDTQYF
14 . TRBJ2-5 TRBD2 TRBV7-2 TGTGCCAGCAGCTTCCGTCGGGAGGTAGAGACCCAGTACTTC CASSFRREVETQYF
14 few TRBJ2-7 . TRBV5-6 TGTGCCAGCAGCCCGAGGGTTAGCTCCTACGAGCAGTACTTC CASSPRVSSYEQYF
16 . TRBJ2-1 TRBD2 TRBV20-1 TGCAGTGCTAGAGATGATGGACTAGCGGGATTGGATGAGCAGTTCTTC CSARDDGLAGLDEQFF
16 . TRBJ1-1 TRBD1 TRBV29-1 TGCAGCGTGGACGGGACAGGCGTTCAAGCGAACACTGAAGCTTTCTTT CSVDGTGVQANTEAFF
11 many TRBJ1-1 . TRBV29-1 TGCAGCGTTGAATCCCCCACTGAAGCTTTCTTT CSVESPTEAFF
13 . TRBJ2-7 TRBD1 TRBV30 TGTGCCTGGGGGACAGGGCATTCCTACGAGCAGTACTTC CAWGTGHSYEQYF
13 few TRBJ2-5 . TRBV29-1 TGCAGCGTCGCGGGGACAGCTCAAGAGACCCAGTACTTC CSVAGTAQETQYF
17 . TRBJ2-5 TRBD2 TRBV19 TGTGCCAGTAGTTCTTGGACTAGCGGGAGAGGGCGAGAGACCCAGTACTTC CASSSWTSGRGRETQYF
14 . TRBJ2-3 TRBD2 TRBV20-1 TGCAGTGCTAGGCGCGGGAGGGCCCCAGATACGCAGTATTTT CSARRGRAPDTQYF
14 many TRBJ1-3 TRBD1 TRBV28 TGTGCCAGCAGTTTGGGACAGGGGACCTCGGCTGGTAATTTT CASSLGQGTSAGNF
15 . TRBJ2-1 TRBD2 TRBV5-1 TGCGCCAGCAGCTCGACTAGCGGGAGATGTGATGAGCAGTTCTTC CASSSTSGRCDEQFF
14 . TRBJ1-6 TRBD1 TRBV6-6 TGTGCCAGCAGTTACAAGGGGGCGGATTCACCCCTCCACTTT CASSYKGADSPLHF
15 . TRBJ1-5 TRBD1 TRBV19 TGTGCCAGTATCGGCAGGGGGCTAGGGAATCAGCCCCAGCATTTT CASIGRGLGNQPQHF
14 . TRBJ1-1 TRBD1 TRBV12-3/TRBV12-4 TGTGCCAGCAGTGTGGGACAGGGGAACACTGAAGCTTTCTTT CASSVGQGNTEAFF
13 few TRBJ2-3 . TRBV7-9 TGTGCCAGCAGCTTGGCTGAAACCGGGGTGCAGTATTTT CASSLAETGVQYF
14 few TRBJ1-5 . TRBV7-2 TGTGCCAGCAGCTTAGGCGTAACGAATCAGCCCCAGCATTTT CASSLGVTNQPQHF
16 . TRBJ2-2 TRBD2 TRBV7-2 TGTGCCAGCAGCTTAGACCCGGGAGGGTACACCGGGGAGCTGTTTTTT CASSLDPGGYTGELFF
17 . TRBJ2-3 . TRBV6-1 TGTGCCAGCAGCCCAGGACAGGGAGGGGGCCGGACAGATACGCAGTATTTT CASSPGQGGGRTDTQYF
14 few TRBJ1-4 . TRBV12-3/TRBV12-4 TGTGCCAGCAGTTTAATGGCAGGGAATGAAAAACTGTTTTTT CASSLMAGNEKLFF
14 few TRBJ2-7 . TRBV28 TGTGCCAGCAGTGCGGGGACAGCCCCCTACGAGCAGTACTTC CASSAGTAPYEQYF
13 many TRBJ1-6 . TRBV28 TGTGCCAGCAGTCAGAACCTAAATTCACCCCTCCACTTT CASSQNLNSPLHF
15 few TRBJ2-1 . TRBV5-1 TGCGCCAGCAGCCGACAGAAAGGGTCCTACAATGAGCAGTTCTTC CASSRQKGSYNEQFF
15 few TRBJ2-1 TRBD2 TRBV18 TGTGCCAGCTCACCGGGAGGGAGCTCCTACAATGAGCAGTTCTTC CASSPGGSSYNEQFF
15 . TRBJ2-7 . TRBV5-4 TGTGCCAGCAGCCAAATATCCGGGACCCCCGTAGAGCAGTACTTC CASSQISGTPVEQYF
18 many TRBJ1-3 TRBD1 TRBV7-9 TGTGCCAGCGCAGTGGGACAGGGGTTAGTCGGCTCTGGAAACACCATATATTTT CASAVGQGLVGSGNTIYF
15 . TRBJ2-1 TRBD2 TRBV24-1 TGTGCCACCAGTGATGGTAGCGGGCGGGGGAATGAGCAGTTCTTC CATSDGSGRGNEQFF